One sample yielded the 2 T cell receptor beta chains listed below, sequenced in a study of metastatic and nonmetastatic thyroid tumors. None of the patients had undergone any treatment ahead of thyroid surgery. TCRdb re-analyzed the PCR reads using MiXCR. The table has 25,000 to 30,000 clones, 20% to 30% seen once; the top ten hold more than 5%. Sequencing was done on a sample of blood. All receptors come from a female donor with papillary thyroid cancer or a benign thyroid nodule (not recorded which). Some clones in this sample may be carry-over from other donors' samples.

This clone was counted at least ten times. This sequence may be a read error, since a much larger clone differs from it by one base. The sample has other DNA sequences that encode this CDR3 too. V gene TRBV28 combines with J gene TRBJ2-1; TRBD2 matches at 8 bases. V shed 1 base and J 5 bases; nucleotides not matched to a gene: 4. Per germline, CDR1 MDHEN and CDR2 SYDVKM. This CDR3 region has 15 residues. The CDR3 here is CASSLSAGGNNEQFF. Written as DNA, the CDR3 is TGTGCCAGCAGTTTATCTGCGGGAGGCAACAATGAGCAGTTCTTC.

At least ten counts were recorded for this clone. V usage is TRBV4-1 and J usage is TRBJ1-1, with D perhaps matching TRBD1 (6 bases). CDR3 length: 12 amino acids. V was trimmed by 6 bases and J by 11 bases, leaving 16 bases between them. Germline V gene data show CDR1 as MGHRA and CDR2 as YSYEKL. The CDR3 DNA sequence: TGCGCCAGCAGAGGGGGGGGTATCACGGCTTTCTTT. Translation: CASRGGGITAFF.